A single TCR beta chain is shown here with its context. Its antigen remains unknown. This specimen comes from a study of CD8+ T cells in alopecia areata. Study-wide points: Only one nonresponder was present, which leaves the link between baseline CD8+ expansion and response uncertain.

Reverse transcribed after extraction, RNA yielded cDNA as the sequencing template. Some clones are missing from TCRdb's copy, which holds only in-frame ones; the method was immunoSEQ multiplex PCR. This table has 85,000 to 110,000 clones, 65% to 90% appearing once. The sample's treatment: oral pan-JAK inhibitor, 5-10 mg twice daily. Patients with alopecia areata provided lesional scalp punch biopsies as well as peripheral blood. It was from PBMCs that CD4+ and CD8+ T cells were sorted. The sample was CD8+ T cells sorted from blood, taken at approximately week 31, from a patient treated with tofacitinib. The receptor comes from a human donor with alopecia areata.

The DNA for the CDR3 is TGTGCCAGCAGCTGGGCCTGGGCAAAGACCCAGTACTTC. It yields the protein CASSWAWAKTQYF. The chain is built from TRBV7-8 and TRBJ2-5; D is unclear. In germline, CDR1 is SGHVS, CDR2 FQNEAQ. The germline V and J ends were trimmed by 4 bases and 6 bases, with 12 bases remaining between them. The CDR3 has 13 residues.